The rows below give T cell receptor beta chains drawn from one sample of a study of shared clonotypes between healthy human individuals. Profiling relied on immunoSEQ multiplex PCR, and the TCRdb table lists in-frame clones only, not all of them. This table holds roughly 2.5 million clones, roughly 92% found once. The sequencing sample was made of naive CD4+ T cells sorted from blood. The receptors here all came from a man between 18 and 29 years old in good health. The CDR3 runs from the conserved cysteine through the conserved F or W. D genes are given only for firm matches. Size is omitted from some rows. Given values are once, few, many or a class for expanded clones.

v_call: TRBV19
clone_size: .
j_call: TRBJ2-2
d_call: .
cdr3_nt: TGTGCCACGACCAAAGGACAGACGAACACCGGGGAGCTGTTTTTT
cdr3_aa: CATTKGQTNTGELFF

v_call: TRBV11-2
clone_size: .
j_call: TRBJ2-5
d_call: TRBD1
cdr3_nt: TGTGCCAGCAGCTTAGGGATATGGACAGGGAGAGAGACCCAGTACTTC
cdr3_aa: CASSLGIWTGRETQYF

v_call: TRBV6-5
clone_size: .
j_call: TRBJ1-5
d_call: .
cdr3_nt: TGTGCCAGCAGTTACTTCCCAGGGAGTCAGCCCCAGCATTTT
cdr3_aa: CASSYFPGSQPQHF

v_call: TRBV30
clone_size: few
j_call: TRBJ2-1
d_call: TRBD2
cdr3_nt: TGTGCCTGGAGGAGTGGCGGGAGTTACAATGAGCAGTTCTTC
cdr3_aa: CAWRSGGSYNEQFF

v_call: TRBV5-1
clone_size: .
j_call: TRBJ2-7
d_call: .
cdr3_nt: TGCGCCAGCAAGGAGGGACAAGCCTACGAGCAGTACTTC
cdr3_aa: CASKEGQAYEQYF

v_call: TRBV6-6
clone_size: .
j_call: TRBJ1-3
d_call: .
cdr3_nt: TGTGCCAGCAGTCACACCGTAGGGGGTGGTGGAAACACCATATATTTT
cdr3_aa: CASSHTVGGGGNTIYF

v_call: TRBV7-6
clone_size: .
j_call: TRBJ2-1
d_call: TRBD1
cdr3_nt: TGTGCCAGCAGCTTAGACAGGGGCTCCTACAATGAGCAGTTCTTC
cdr3_aa: CASSLDRGSYNEQFF

v_call: TRBV28
clone_size: once
j_call: TRBJ1-3
d_call: .
cdr3_nt: TGTGCCAGCACCCCGCCGGACGGAAAGAGCTCTGGAAACACCATATATTTT
cdr3_aa: CASTPPDGKSSGNTIYF

v_call: TRBV11-2
clone_size: .
j_call: TRBJ2-3
d_call: .
cdr3_nt: TGTGCCAGCAGCTCCCCCTCCGGGGGCGGGATAGATACGCAGTATTTT
cdr3_aa: CASSSPSGGGIDTQYF

v_call: TRBV28
clone_size: .
j_call: TRBJ2-1
d_call: TRBD1
cdr3_nt: TGTGCCAGCAGTTTCGAGACAGGGGTTTCTGAGCAGTTCTTC
cdr3_aa: CASSFETGVSEQFF

v_call: TRBV28
clone_size: .
j_call: TRBJ2-5
d_call: .
cdr3_nt: TGTGCCAGCAACCCTGGTGGGGCAGGGCAAGAGACCCAGTACTTC
cdr3_aa: CASNPGGAGQETQYF

v_call: TRBV19
clone_size: .
j_call: TRBJ1-2
d_call: TRBD1
cdr3_nt: TGTGCCAGTAGTATGTTAGCAGGACAGGGAGGCTACACCTTC
cdr3_aa: CASSMLAGQGGYTF

v_call: TRBV7-2
clone_size: .
j_call: TRBJ2-7
d_call: .
cdr3_nt: TGTGCCAGCAGCTTAGTTCCGGAGTACGAGCAGTACTTC
cdr3_aa: CASSLVPEYEQYF

v_call: TRBV4-2
clone_size: .
j_call: TRBJ2-7
d_call: TRBD2
cdr3_nt: TGTGCCAGCAGCCAAGATAGGAGCGGGGGGGCCTACGAGCAGTACTTC
cdr3_aa: CASSQDRSGGAYEQYF